The 27 T cell receptor beta chains below all came from one sample that was sequenced in a study of CD8 T cells in ankylosing spondylitis. Findings and limits, study-wide: A TCR beta motif of several highly homologous variants appeared characteristic of ankylosing spondylitis blood.

TCRdb passed the 5' RACE reads through MiXCR, listing each CDR3 protein once. Among 200,000 to 250,000 distinct CDR3 sequences, approximately 7.4% were seen once, and the ten largest hold 11% to 15%. The antigens these receptors bind are not known. Specimen: blood, either unsorted or a sorted T cell fraction (not recorded which). The receptor set was obtained from a male donor with ankylosing spondylitis.

This clonotype was seen many times. The rearrangement joins TRBV7-9 to TRBJ1-4; unclear D gene. The ends were cut back, 0 bases at V and 1 base at J, with 3 bases in the middle. Germline V gene sequence: CDR1 SEHNR, CDR2 FQNEAQ (reference sequence). The CDR3 is 14 amino acids. CDR3 bases: TGTGCCAGCAGCTTAGCTGGAACTAATGAAAAACTGTTTTTT. It is translated as CASSLAGTNEKLFF.

This clonotype has only a few counts. The rearrangement uses TRBV13 and TRBJ2-2; 10 bases are shared with TRBD1. Trimming removed 4 bases from V and 0 bases from J; junction bases left unmatched: 2. The germline V gene encodes CDR1 PRHDT and CDR2 FYEKMQ (reference sequence). This CDR3 comprises 16 residues. CDR3 nucleotide sequence: TGTGCCAGCAGCTGGGACAGGGGACCGAACACCGGGGAGCTGTTTTTT. This gives the protein CASSWDRGPNTGELFF.

In this sample, this clonotype turned up many times. The chain has TRBV28 and TRBJ1-5; TRBD1 might be the D (6 bases). Trimming left V 11 bases short and J 7 bases short, with 18 bases between. The CDR3 runs to 13 residues. CDR1 and CDR2 from the germline V gene are MDHEN and SYDVKM. CDR3 nucleotide sequence: TGTGCCTATAACTCCGGGGGCGGCCAGCCCCAGCATTTT. Translating it yields CAYNSGGGQPQHF.

This clonotype was recorded many times. The V call is TRBV10-3, the J call TRBJ2-1; 9 bases agree with TRBD2. Losses at the gene ends were 11 bases for V and 4 bases for J; bases not matched to a gene: 6. The CDR3 is 13 amino acids. Germline V gene data show CDR1 as ENHRY and CDR2 as SYGVKD. The CDR3 loop is CAFRGGGYNEQFF. The CDR3 nucleotides are TGTGCCTTCCGCGGGGGGGGATACAATGAGCAGTTCTTC.

This clonotype was recorded at least ten times. At one of its ends the junction is not consistent with the germline gene, which may arise from a read error. The V call is TRBV7-2, the J call TRBJ2-1; 9 bases map to TRBD2. The CDR3 contains 12 residues. CDR1 is SGHTA, CDR2 FQGNSA, per germline. DNA of the CDR3: TGTGCCAGCAGCTTAGGGGCTAGCGGGGACACCTTC. This codes for CASSLGASGDTF.

This clonotype has ten or more counts. J is TRBJ2-7 and V is TRBV4-3; D is perhaps TRBD1 (6 bases). Trimming took off 3 bases at V and 7 bases at J, with 22 bases between the two ends. The CDR3 spans 16 residues. Germline V gives CDR1 LGHNA, CDR2 YSLEER. The CDR3 DNA reads TGCGCCAGCAGCCAGACTAAAATGGACAGACTACGGGAGCAGTACTTC. Residues: CASSQTKMDRLREQYF.

This clonotype was observed a handful of times. The gene calls are TRBV11-2 and TRBJ2-7; D call uncertain. Germline V gene lookup returns CDR1 SGHAT and CDR2 FQNNGV. V lost 0 bases to trimming and J lost 2 bases, with 11 bases between them. This CDR3 comprises 15 residues. CDR3 in amino acids: CASSLELNIAYEQYF. The CDR3 DNA sequence: TGTGCCAGCAGCTTAGAACTGAACATCGCCTACGAGCAGTACTTC.

This clonotype was recorded at least ten times. The chain links TRBV13 to TRBJ2-7; D uncertain. In germline, CDR1 is PRHDT, CDR2 FYEKMQ (reference sequence). CDR3 length equals 13 residues. V was pared by 0 bases and J by 3 bases, with 6 bases between. CDR3 amino acids: CASSLGGGYEQYF. The CDR3 nucleotides read TGTGCCAGCAGCTTAGGTGGCGGCTACGAGCAGTACTTC.

This clonotype has a handful of counts. The chain has TRBV27 and TRBJ1-2; 7 positions match TRBD1. The J segment lost 7 bases and the V segment lost 9 bases, leaving 8 bases of the junction unmatched. The CDR3 sequence is 12 residues long. Germline CDR1 and CDR2: MNHEY and SMNVEV (reference sequence). The CDR3 sequence is CASWTGWSGYTF. Written as DNA, the CDR3 is TGTGCCAGTTGGACAGGATGGTCTGGCTACACCTTC.

Ten or more counts support this clonotype. V is TRBV27 and J is TRBJ2-1, with D possibly matching TRBD1 (6 bases). Germline V CDR1 and CDR2: MNHEY, SMNVEV (reference sequence). CDR3 length: 14 residues. V dropped 3 bases and J dropped 7 bases, with 13 bases sitting between them. The DNA of the CDR3 is TGTGCCAGCAGTTTTTCAGGGGATCGGAATGAGCAGTTCTTC. This encodes CASSFSGDRNEQFF.

This clonotype was recorded at least ten times. The gene calls are TRBV19 and TRBJ1-4; 7 bases match TRBD1. The length of the CDR3 is 14 residues. Looked up from germline, CDR1 is LNHDA and CDR2 is SQIVND (reference sequence). Trimming cost V 7 bases and J 8 bases; bases outside gene matches: 10. CDR3 nucleotide sequence: TGTGCCAGTACCTCGACAGGGACGCGGGAAAAACTGTTTTTT. It yields the protein CASTSTGTREKLFF.

This clonotype was seen ten or more times. The V call is TRBV27, the J call TRBJ2-3; TRBD1 matches at 8 bases. V dropped 3 bases and J dropped 2; count of bases not matched to a gene: 10. Germline CDR1 MNHEY, CDR2 SMNVEV (reference sequence). The length of the CDR3 is 17 residues. The CDR3 here is CASSLTMTGAFTDTQYF. DNA of the CDR3: TGTGCCAGCAGTTTGACAATGACAGGGGCCTTCACAGATACGCAGTATTTT.

The table lists this clonotype with many counts. This chain connects TRBV27 to TRBJ1-4; a weak D match, TRBD1 (6 bases). From germline, CDR1 is MNHEY and CDR2 SMNVEV (reference sequence). V gave up 5 bases and J gave up 6 bases, with 16 bases separating them. This CDR3 is 15 amino acids long. In DNA, the CDR3 is TGTGCCAGCAGTCTCACCAGGGGTTCGGATGAAAAACTGTTTTTT. This sequence encodes CASSLTRGSDEKLFF.

This clonotype has only a few counts. The chain couples TRBV11-2 to TRBJ2-5; 7 nucleotides match TRBD1. The CDR3 sequence is 16 residues long. CDR1 and CDR2 from the germline V gene are SGHAT and FQNNGV. Losses at the gene ends were 0 bases for V and 4 bases for J; bases not matched to a gene: 8. In DNA, the CDR3 is TGTGCCAGCAGCTTAGATCTAGGGACAGCTCTAGAGACCCAGTACTTC. Translated: CASSLDLGTALETQYF.

This clonotype was detected ten times or more. The CDR3 loop reads CASIEGSSYEQYF. The CDR3, as DNA: TGTGCCAGCATCGAGGGAAGCTCCTACGAGCAGTACTTC. The rearrangement links TRBV6-6 to TRBJ2-7; TRBD2 might be the D (5 bases). The CDR3 sequence is 13 residues long. CDR1 and CDR2 (germline): MNHNY, SVGAGI (reference sequence). Trimming stripped 7 bases from V and 0 bases from J, with 10 bases between.

This clonotype appeared many times. The genes are TRBV7-6 and TRBJ1-2; D is possibly TRBD1 (5 bases). Trimming stripped 4 bases from V and 8 bases from J, with 11 bases between. This CDR3 is built from 12 residues. Germline V lookup: CDR1 SGHVS, CDR2 FNYEAQ. CDR3 amino acids: CASSSITGGYTF. The CDR3 nucleotides read TGTGCCAGCAGCTCCATTACAGGCGGCTACACCTTC.

Details on this clonotype: An end of the junction differs from the germline gene, which may be a read error. The chain is built from TRBV7-9 and TRBJ1-2; 8 nucleotides match TRBD1. The CDR3 consists of 14 residues. CDR1 SEHNR and CDR2 FQNEAQ come from the germline V gene (reference sequence). CDR3 sequence reads: CASSRRGPNYAYTF. Written as DNA, the CDR3 is TGTGCCAGCAGCCGCAGGGGGCCTAACTATGCCTACACCTTC.

A few counts support this clonotype. V usage is TRBV2 and J usage is TRBJ2-4; tentatively, D is TRBD1 (5 bases). CDR1 is SNHLY, CDR2 FYNNEI, per germline. Trimming removed 8 bases from V and 0 bases from J, with 8 bases in between. This CDR3 is built from 13 residues. CDR3 amino acids: CASYRLAKNIQYF. CDR3 nucleotides: TGTGCCAGCTACAGGCTAGCCAAAAACATTCAGTACTTC.

Only a few counts were recorded for this clonotype. The V gene is TRBV6-4, the J gene TRBJ2-1; D uncertain. Trimming pared 5 bases from V and 7 bases from J, leaving 12 bases between. The germline V gene encodes CDR1 MRHNA and CDR2 SNTAGT. The CDR3 spans 13 residues. CDR3 residues: CASSTSEANEQFF. The CDR3 coding sequence is TGTGCCAGCAGTACCTCTGAGGCAAATGAGCAGTTCTTC.

This clonotype was counted many times. This chain links TRBV4-2 with TRBJ1-2; possible D gene TRBD1, 5 bases. V was trimmed by 1 base and J by 1 base, leaving 19 bases between them. Germline V CDR1 and CDR2: LGHNA, YNFKEQ. The CDR3 runs 18 residues. CDR3 DNA sequence: TGTGCCAGCAGCCAAGGACGAGTCAGGGACTACTTTAACTATGGCTACACCTTC. It specifies CASSQGRVRDYFNYGYTF.

This clonotype turned up a few times. This chain connects TRBV14 to TRBJ2-1; D is possibly TRBD1 or TRBD2 (5 bases each). V lost 3 bases and J 7 bases, leaving 13 bases between the germline ends. Germline V gene data show CDR1 as SGHDN and CDR2 as FVKESK. CDR3 length: 14 amino acids. Here the CDR3 reads CASSQGPRENEQFF. CDR3 in DNA: TGTGCCAGCAGCCAGGGACCCAGAGAGAATGAGCAGTTCTTC. The full variable domain, completed using reference TRBV14 and TRBJ2-1, is EAGVTQFPSHSVIEKGQTVTLRCDPISGHDNLYWYRRVMGKEIKFLLHFVKESKQDESGMPNNRFLAERTGGTYSTLKVQPAELEDSGVYFCASSQGPRENEQFFGPGTRLTVL.

This clonotype was counted many times. This sequence joins TRBV12-3 or TRBV12-4 and TRBJ1-2, with 7 bases matching TRBD1. CDR3 length: 14 residues. V gave up 2 bases and J gave up 7 bases; unmatched junction bases: 7. The CDR3 DNA reads TGTGCCAGCAGTTTACCCGACAGGGTACGTGGCTACACCTTC. Protein product: CASSLPDRVRGYTF.

This clonotype was recorded many times. The CDR3 loop is CASSQGSGRFNEQFF. The DNA for the CDR3 is TGCGCCAGCAGCCAAGGGAGCGGGAGGTTCAATGAGCAGTTCTTC. V is TRBV4-3 and J is TRBJ2-1; 9 positions match TRBD2. The CDR3 length is 15 residues. Germline lookup yields CDR1 LGHNA and CDR2 YSLEER. The J segment lost 6 bases and the V segment lost 1 base, leaving 4 bases of the junction unmatched.

The CDR3 coding sequence is TGTGCCAGCAGCTCTTTGGGACAGCTACTGGGGAATAATTCACCCCTCCACTTT. As protein: CASSSLGQLLGNNSPLHF. V gene TRBV5-6 combines with J gene TRBJ1-6; 7 bases are a match to TRBD1. V shed 3 bases and J 5 bases; nucleotides not matched to a gene: 14. This CDR3 contains 18 residues. The germline V gene encodes CDR1 SGHDT and CDR2 YYEEEE.

The sample holds many counts of this clonotype. J is TRBJ2-1 and V is TRBV11-2; 14 bases are shared with TRBD2. There are 17 residues in the CDR3. The V segment lost 2 bases and the J segment 7 bases; nucleotides outside the gene matches: 7. Looked up from germline, CDR1 is SGHAT and CDR2 is FQNNGV. This chain's CDR3 is CASSLYGTSGSMNEQFF. The CDR3 bases are TGTGCCAGCAGCTTATACGGGACTAGCGGGAGTATGAATGAGCAGTTCTTC. Complete variable domain (other parts from reference TRBV11-2 and TRBJ2-1): EAGVAQSPRYKIIEKRQSVAFWCNPISGHATLYWYQQILGQGPKLLIQFQNNGVVDDSQLPKDRFSAERLKGVDSTLKIQPAKLEDSAVYLCASSLYGTSGSMNEQFFGPGTRLTVL.

This clonotype was detected ten times or more. The chain carries TRBV9 and TRBJ2-2; D gene ambiguous. V lost 4 bases and J lost 2, with 12 bases in between. In germline, CDR1 is SGDLS, CDR2 YYNGEE. The CDR3 contains 15 residues. The chain's CDR3 is CASSSGWANTGELFF. The CDR3, as DNA: TGTGCCAGCAGCTCCGGCTGGGCAAACACCGGGGAGCTGTTTTTT.

The gene calls are TRBV27 and TRBJ2-2; D not resolved. Germline V gene sequence: CDR1 MNHEY, CDR2 SMNVEV (reference sequence). CDR3 size: 16 residues. Trimming cost V 2 bases and J 0 bases, with 10 bases left between them. Here the CDR3 reads CASSLMDHANTGELFF. Here the CDR3 DNA reads TGTGCCAGCAGTTTAATGGATCACGCGAACACCGGGGAGCTGTTTTTT.